A single sample gave rise to the 12 T cell receptor beta chains below, sequenced in a study of identical twins. A single record per CDR3 protein comes from TCRdb applying MiXCR to the 5' RACE reads. The sample lists 540,000 or so distinct CDR3 sequences; approximately 20% were seen once. The same data also contributed to another study, on yellow fever vaccine responses in identical twins.

Sequencing was performed on CD4+ T cells sorted from blood. These receptors all stem from a woman in her late teens or twenties in good health.

The V gene is TRBV5-1, the J gene TRBJ2-1, with D perhaps matching TRBD1 (5 bases). In germline, CDR1 is SGHRS, CDR2 YFSETQ. V was trimmed by 1 base and J by 0 bases, leaving 8 bases between them. The CDR3 is made up of 15 amino acids. As DNA, the CDR3 is TGCGCCAGCAGCTTGCTGGGGCTCTCCTACAATGAGCAGTTCTTC. Encoded protein: CASSLLGLSYNEQFF.

The genes are TRBV9 and TRBJ2-1, with D perhaps TRBD2 (5 bases). V dropped 4 bases and J dropped 3 bases, with 8 bases sitting between them. There are 13 residues in the CDR3. Germline-derived CDR1 and CDR2 are SGDLS and YYNGEE. The CDR3 DNA reads TGTGCCAGCAGCCTGGACTTCTACAATGAGCAGTTCTTC. Encoded protein: CASSLDFYNEQFF.

A few counts support this clonotype. V usage is TRBV6-5 and J usage is TRBJ1-4; no reliable D call. The CDR3 loop spans 14 amino acids. Germline-derived CDR1 and CDR2 are MNHEY and SVGAGI. Trimming took off 2 bases at V and 3 bases at J, with 7 bases between the two ends. The CDR3 reads CASSYRHSNEKLFF. In DNA form, the CDR3 reads TGTGCCAGCAGTTACCGACACTCTAATGAAAAACTGTTTTTT.

This clonotype occurred a few times. The chain links TRBV7-2 to TRBJ2-3; no clear D gene. The germline V and J ends were trimmed by 5 bases and 11 bases, with 20 bases remaining between them. The CDR3 totals 14 residues. Germline-derived CDR1 and CDR2 are SGHTA and FQGNSA. The CDR3 nucleotides read TGTGCCAGCAGCCGGTCGGGCACCTTGAATGAGCAGTATTTT. The encoded protein is CASSRSGTLNEQYF.

The genes are TRBV6-5 and TRBJ1-1; possibly TRBD1 for D (5 bases). CDR1 MNHEY and CDR2 SVGAGI come from the germline V gene. The CDR3 loop spans 13 amino acids. V was pared by 2 bases and J by 5 bases, with 9 bases between. The DNA for the CDR3 is TGTGCCAGCAGTTACCAGGGCGGGACTGAAGCTTTCTTT. It codes for CASSYQGGTEAFF.

The V call is TRBV7-9, the J call TRBJ2-1, with a tentative D call TRBD2 (5 bases). The germline V gene encodes CDR1 SEHNR and CDR2 FQNEAQ (reference sequence). With 3 bases removed from V and 5 bases from J, the gap between germline ends came to 17 bases. There are 16 residues in the CDR3. CDR3 protein: CASSFSSGSSNNEQFF. CDR3 DNA: TGTGCCAGCAGCTTTAGCTCGGGGAGTAGCAACAATGAGCAGTTCTTC. The variable domain in full, with the rest retrieved from reference TRBV7-9 and TRBJ2-1, is DTGVSQNPRHKITKRGQNVTFRCDPISEHNRLYWYRQTLGQGPEFLTYFQNEAQLEKSRLLSDRFSAERPKGSFSTLEIQRTEQGDSAMYLCASSFSSGSSNNEQFFGPGTRLTVL.

The chain employs TRBV28 and TRBJ2-5, with D possibly matching TRBD1 (6 bases). CDR3 length: 16 amino acids. Trimming took off 5 bases at V and 2 bases at J, with 18 bases between the two ends. Germline V gene lookup returns CDR1 MDHEN and CDR2 SYDVKM. DNA of the CDR3: TGTGCCAGCAGTCCCCCGGCAGGGGCTACTCAAGAGACCCAGTACTTC. It is translated as CASSPPAGATQETQYF.

The rearrangement joins TRBV2 to TRBJ2-5, with D perhaps TRBD1 or TRBD2 (5 bases each). Germline assignment: CDR1 SNHLY and CDR2 FYNNEI. CDR3 length equals 18 residues. Trimming removed 8 bases at V and 0 bases at J, with 25 bases between. DNA for the CDR3: TGTGCCAGCTGCCCAGGTTTCGGGACCTCAGCCTACCAAGAGACCCAGTACTTC. Translated, it gives CASCPGFGTSAYQETQYF.

The chain joins TRBV29-1 to TRBJ2-1, with 9 nucleotides matching TRBD1. V was clipped by 5 bases and J by 7 bases; unmatched bases: 15. This CDR3 comprises 16 residues. Germline CDR1 and CDR2: SQVTM and ANQGSEA. The CDR3 DNA is TGCAGCGTTCCGCCCATGGGGACAGGGATTTGGAATGAGCAGTTCTTC. It codes for CSVPPMGTGIWNEQFF.

This clonotype has more than one count but fewer than ten. The rearrangement joins TRBV4-2 to TRBJ2-3; D ambiguous. Trimming removed 5 bases from V and 6 bases from J, with 15 bases in between. In germline, CDR1 is LGHNA, CDR2 YNFKEQ. This CDR3 has 14 residues. CDR3 sequence reads: CASSAQAPWDTQYF. CDR3 DNA: TGTGCCAGCAGCGCACAAGCCCCATGGGATACGCAGTATTTT.

The chain employs TRBV20-1 and TRBJ2-7; D remains unclear. CDR1 and CDR2 (germline): DFQATT, SNEGSKA (reference sequence). Trimming shortened V by 6 bases and J by 6 bases, and 15 bases separated the two germline ends. This CDR3 has 12 residues. As DNA, the CDR3 is TGCAGTGCACGTGACCCTGCCCCCGAGCAGTACGTC. It is translated as CSARDPAPEQYV.

The chain uses TRBV12-3 or TRBV12-4 and TRBJ2-1, with TRBD1 matching over 10 bases. J was trimmed by 2 bases and V by 6 bases; bases with no gene match: 7. The CDR3 is 16 residues long. This CDR3 is CASRKAGTGAYNEQFF. CDR3 DNA: TGTGCCAGCAGGAAAGCCGGGACAGGGGCCTACAATGAGCAGTTCTTC.